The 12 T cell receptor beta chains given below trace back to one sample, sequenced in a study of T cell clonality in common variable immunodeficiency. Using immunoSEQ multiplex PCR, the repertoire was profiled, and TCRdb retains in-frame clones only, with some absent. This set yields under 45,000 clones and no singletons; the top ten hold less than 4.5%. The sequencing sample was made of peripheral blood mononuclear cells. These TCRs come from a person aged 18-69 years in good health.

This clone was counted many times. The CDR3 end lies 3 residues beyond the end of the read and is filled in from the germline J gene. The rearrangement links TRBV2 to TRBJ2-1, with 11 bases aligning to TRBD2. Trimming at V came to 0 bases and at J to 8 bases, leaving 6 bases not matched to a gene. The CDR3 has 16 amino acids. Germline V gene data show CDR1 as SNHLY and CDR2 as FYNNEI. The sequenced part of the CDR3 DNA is TGTGCCAGCAGTGAAGCTTTTAGCGGGGGGGGCGATGAG. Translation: CASSEAFSGGGDE. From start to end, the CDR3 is CASSEAFSGGGDEQFF.

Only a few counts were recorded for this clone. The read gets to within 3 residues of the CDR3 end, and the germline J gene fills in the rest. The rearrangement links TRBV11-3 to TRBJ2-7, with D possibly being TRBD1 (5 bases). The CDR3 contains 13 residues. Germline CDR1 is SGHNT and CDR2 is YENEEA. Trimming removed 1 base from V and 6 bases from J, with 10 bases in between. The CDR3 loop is CASSLGQGREQYF. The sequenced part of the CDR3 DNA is TGTGCCAGCAGCTTAGGGCAGGGCCGCGAG.

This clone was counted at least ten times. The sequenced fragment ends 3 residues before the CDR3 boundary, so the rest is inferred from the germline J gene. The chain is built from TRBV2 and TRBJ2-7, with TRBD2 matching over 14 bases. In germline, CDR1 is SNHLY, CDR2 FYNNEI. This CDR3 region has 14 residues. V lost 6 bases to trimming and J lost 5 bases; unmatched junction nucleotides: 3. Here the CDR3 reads CASREGLAGDEQYF. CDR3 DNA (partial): TGTGCCAGCAGGGAGGGACTAGCGGGAGACGAG.

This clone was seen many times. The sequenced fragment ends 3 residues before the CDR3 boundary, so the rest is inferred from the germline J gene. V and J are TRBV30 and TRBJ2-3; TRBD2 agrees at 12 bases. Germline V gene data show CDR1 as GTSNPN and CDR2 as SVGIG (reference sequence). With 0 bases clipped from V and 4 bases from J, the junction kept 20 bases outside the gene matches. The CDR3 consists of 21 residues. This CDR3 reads CAWSVLAGGILQRNIADTQYF. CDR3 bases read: TGTGCCTGGAGTGTACTAGCGGGAGGCATTCTACAGCGCAATATAGCAGATACG.

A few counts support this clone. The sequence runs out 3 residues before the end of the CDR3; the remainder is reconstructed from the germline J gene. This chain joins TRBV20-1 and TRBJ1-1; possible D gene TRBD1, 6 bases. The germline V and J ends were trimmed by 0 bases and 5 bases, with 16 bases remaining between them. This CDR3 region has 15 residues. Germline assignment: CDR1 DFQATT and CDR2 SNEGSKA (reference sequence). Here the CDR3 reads CSARDFAGARTEAFF. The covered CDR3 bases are TGCAGTGCTAGAGATTTCGCGGGGGCGCGGACTGAA.

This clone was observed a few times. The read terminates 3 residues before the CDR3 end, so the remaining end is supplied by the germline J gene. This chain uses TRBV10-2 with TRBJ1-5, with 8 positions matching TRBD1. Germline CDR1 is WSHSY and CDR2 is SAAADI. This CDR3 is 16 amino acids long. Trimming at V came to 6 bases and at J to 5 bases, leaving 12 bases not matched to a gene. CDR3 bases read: TGCGCCAGCAGCGGGACAGGAGTCTGGGGATATCAGCCC. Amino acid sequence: CASSGTGVWGYQP. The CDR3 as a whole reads CASSGTGVWGYQPQHF.

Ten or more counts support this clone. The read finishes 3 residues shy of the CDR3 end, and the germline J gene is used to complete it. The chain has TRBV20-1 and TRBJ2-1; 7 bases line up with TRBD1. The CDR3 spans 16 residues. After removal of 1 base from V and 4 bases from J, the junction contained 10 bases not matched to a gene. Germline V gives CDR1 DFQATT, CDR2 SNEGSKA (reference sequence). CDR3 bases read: TGCAGTGCTAGAGCCCCCAACAGGGGAATATACAATGAG. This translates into CSARAPNRGIYNE. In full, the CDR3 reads CSARAPNRGIYNEQFF.

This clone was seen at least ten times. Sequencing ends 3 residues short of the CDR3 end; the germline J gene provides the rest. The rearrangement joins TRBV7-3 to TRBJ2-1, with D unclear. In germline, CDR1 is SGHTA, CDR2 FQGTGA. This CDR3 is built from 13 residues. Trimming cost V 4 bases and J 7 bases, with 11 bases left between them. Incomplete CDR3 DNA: TGTGCCAGCAGCTCCTCGACTTCGAATGAG. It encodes CASSSSTSNE. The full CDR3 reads CASSSSTSNEQFF.

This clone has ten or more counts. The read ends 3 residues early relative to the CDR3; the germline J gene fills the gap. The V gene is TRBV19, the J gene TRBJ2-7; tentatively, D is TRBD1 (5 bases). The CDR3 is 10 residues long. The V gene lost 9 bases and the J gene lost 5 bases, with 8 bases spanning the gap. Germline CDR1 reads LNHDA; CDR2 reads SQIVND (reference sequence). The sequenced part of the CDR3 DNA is TGTGCCAGCCCAGGGCACGAG. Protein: CASPGHE. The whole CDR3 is CASPGHEQYF.

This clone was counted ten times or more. Incomplete CDR3 DNA: TGCGCCAGCAGTGCTTCTGCGGGAGCTCCATCCTACAATGAG. As protein: CASSASAGAPSYNE. The whole CDR3 region reads CASSASAGAPSYNEQFF. This rearrangement joins TRBV10-1 to TRBJ2-1, with 7 bases that match TRBD2. Coverage ceases 3 residues before the CDR3 finishes, and the germline J gene fills in the end. The CDR3 totals 17 residues. Trimming removed 4 bases from V and 1 base from J; junction bases left unmatched: 10. Germline V gives CDR1 WNHNN, CDR2 SYGVQD (reference sequence).

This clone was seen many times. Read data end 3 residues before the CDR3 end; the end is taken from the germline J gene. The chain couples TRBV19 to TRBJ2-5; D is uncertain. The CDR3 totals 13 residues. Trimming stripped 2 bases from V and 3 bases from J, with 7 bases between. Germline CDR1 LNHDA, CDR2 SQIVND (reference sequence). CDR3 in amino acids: CASSIRAKETQYF. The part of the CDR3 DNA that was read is TGTGCCAGTAGTATAAGGGCAAAAGAGACC.

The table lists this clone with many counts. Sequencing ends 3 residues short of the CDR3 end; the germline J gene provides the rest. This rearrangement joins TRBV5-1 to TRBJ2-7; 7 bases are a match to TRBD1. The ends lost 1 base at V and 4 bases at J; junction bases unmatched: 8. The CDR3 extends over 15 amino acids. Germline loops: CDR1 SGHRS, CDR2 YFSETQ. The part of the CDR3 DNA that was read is TGCGCCAGCAGCTTGACACCGACAGGGATTTACGAG. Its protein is CASSLTPTGIYE. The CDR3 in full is CASSLTPTGIYEQYF.